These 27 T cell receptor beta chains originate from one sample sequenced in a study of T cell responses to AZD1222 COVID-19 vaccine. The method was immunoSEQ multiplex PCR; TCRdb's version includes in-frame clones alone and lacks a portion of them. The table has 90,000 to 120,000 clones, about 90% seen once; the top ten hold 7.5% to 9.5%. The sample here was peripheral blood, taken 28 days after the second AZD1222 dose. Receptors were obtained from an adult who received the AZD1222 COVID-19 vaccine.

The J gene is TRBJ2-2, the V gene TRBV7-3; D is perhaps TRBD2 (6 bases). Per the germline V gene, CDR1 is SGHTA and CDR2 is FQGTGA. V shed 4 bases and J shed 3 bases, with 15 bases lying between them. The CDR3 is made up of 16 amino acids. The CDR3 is CASSSSTSLDTGELFF. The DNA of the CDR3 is TGTGCCAGCAGCTCTAGTACTAGCCTGGACACCGGGGAGCTGTTTTTT.

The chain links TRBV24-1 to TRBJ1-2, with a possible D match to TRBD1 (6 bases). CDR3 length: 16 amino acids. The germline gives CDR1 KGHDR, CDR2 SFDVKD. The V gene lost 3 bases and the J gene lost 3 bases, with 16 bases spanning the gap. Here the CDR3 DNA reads TGTGCCACCAGTGATCCCACCTCACAGGGCGACTATGGCTACACCTTC. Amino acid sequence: CATSDPTSQGDYGYTF.

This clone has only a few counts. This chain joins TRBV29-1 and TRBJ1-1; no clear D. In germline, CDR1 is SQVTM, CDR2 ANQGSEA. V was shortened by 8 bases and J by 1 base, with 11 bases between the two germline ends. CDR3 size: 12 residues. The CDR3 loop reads CSPFRQNTEAFF. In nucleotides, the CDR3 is TGCAGCCCCTTCCGCCAGAACACTGAAGCTTTCTTT.

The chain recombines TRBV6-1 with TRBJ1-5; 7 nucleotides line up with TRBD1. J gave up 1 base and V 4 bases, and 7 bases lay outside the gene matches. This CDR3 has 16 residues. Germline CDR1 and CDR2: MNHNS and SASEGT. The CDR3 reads CASSGPGQSSNQPQHF. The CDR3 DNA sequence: TGTGCCAGCAGTGGCCCGGGACAGAGCAGCAATCAGCCCCAGCATTTT.

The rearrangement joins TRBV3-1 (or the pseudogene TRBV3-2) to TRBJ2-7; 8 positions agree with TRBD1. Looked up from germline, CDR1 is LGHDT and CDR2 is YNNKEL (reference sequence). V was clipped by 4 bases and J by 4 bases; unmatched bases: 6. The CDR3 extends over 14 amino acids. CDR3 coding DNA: TGTGCCAGCAGCCTCGGACAGGGTCAGTACGAGCAGTACTTC. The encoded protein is CASSLGQGQYEQYF.

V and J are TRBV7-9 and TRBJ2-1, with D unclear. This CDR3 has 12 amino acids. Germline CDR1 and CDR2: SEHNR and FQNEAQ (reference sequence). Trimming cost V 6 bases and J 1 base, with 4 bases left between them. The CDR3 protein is CASRGSYNEQFF. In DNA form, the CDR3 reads TGTGCCAGCAGGGGGTCCTACAATGAGCAGTTCTTC.

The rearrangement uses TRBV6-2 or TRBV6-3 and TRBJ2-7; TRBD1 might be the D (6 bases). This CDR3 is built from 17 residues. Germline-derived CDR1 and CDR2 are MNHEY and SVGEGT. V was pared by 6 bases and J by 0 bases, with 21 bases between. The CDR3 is CASSHRTSDRTSYEQYF. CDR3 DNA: TGTGCCAGCAGCCACCGAACGTCGGACAGAACCTCCTACGAGCAGTACTTC.

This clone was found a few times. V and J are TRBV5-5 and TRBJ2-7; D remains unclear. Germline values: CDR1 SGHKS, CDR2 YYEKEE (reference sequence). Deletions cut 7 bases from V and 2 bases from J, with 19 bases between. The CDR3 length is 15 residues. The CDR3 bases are TGTGCCAGCTGCTACTCCCCGGGTACCACCTACGAGCAGTACTTC. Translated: CASCYSPGTTYEQYF.

The CDR3 region has the DNA TGTGCCAGCTCACCCTCAGGGAGTGCCTCTCGCACCTTC. It codes for CASSPSGSASRTF. V and J are TRBV18 and TRBJ1-2; D possibly corresponds to TRBD1 (5 bases). Trimming left V 3 bases short and J 13 bases short, with 18 bases between. This CDR3 comprises 13 residues. CDR1 is KGHSH, CDR2 LQKENI, per germline. The full variable domain, with the rest looked up from reference TRBV18 and TRBJ1-2, is NAGVMQNPRHLVRRRGQEARLRCSPMKGHSHVYWYRQLPEEGLKFMVYLQKENIIDESGMPKERFSAEFPKEGPSILRIQQVVRGDSAAYFCASSPSGSASRTFGSGTRLTVV.

CDR3 DNA sequence: TGTGCCAGCAGCACACAAGGGAGCTCCTATAATTCACCCCTCCACTTT. This encodes CASSTQGSSYNSPLHF. The rearrangement links TRBV5-6 to TRBJ1-6; D gene ambiguous. CDR1 is SGHDT, CDR2 YYEEEE, per germline. The CDR3 totals 16 residues. Trimming removed 4 bases at V and 0 bases at J, with 11 bases between.

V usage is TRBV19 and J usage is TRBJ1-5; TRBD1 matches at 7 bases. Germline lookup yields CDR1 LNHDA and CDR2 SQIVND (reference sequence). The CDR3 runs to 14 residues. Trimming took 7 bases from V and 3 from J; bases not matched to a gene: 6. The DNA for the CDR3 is TGTGCCAGTACCCCGGGACAGAACAATCAGCCCCAGCATTTT. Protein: CASTPGQNNQPQHF.

CDR3 residues: CASSVGAVSNQPQHF. CDR3 DNA sequence: TGTGCCAGCAGCGTAGGGGCAGTTAGCAATCAGCCCCAGCATTTT. This sequence joins TRBV9 and TRBJ1-5; D is ambiguous. Germline CDR1 SGDLS, CDR2 YYNGEE. The CDR3 contains 15 residues. V was pared by 0 bases and J by 0 bases, with 7 bases between. The full variable domain, with the rest looked up from reference TRBV9 and TRBJ1-5, is DSGVTQTPKHLITATGQRVTLRCSPRSGDLSVYWYQQSLDQGLQFLIQYYNGEERAKGNILERFSAQQFPDLHSELNLSSLELGDSALYFCASSVGAVSNQPQHFGDGTRLSIL.

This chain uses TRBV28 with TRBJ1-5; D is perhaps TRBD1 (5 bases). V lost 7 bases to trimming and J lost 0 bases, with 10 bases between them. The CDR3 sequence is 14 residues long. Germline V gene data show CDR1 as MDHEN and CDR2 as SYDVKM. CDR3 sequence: CASILGGSNQPQHF. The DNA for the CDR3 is TGTGCCAGCATCTTGGGGGGTAGCAATCAGCCCCAGCATTTT.

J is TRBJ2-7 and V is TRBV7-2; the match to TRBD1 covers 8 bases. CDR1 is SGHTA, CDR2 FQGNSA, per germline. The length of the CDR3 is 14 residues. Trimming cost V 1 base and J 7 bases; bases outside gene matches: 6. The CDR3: CASSLGAGTGEQYF. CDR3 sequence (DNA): TGTGCCAGCAGCTTAGGGGCCGGGACAGGTGAGCAGTACTTC.

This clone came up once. The CDR3 loop is CSASSGVGTGELFF. The CDR3 bases are TGCAGTGCTAGTAGCGGGGTTGGCACCGGGGAGCTGTTTTTT. This rearrangement joins TRBV20-1 to TRBJ2-2; 8 bases agree with TRBD2. The length of the CDR3 is 14 residues. In germline, CDR1 is DFQATT, CDR2 SNEGSKA (reference sequence). With V trimmed by 3 bases and J by 4 bases, 4 bases remained unmatched.

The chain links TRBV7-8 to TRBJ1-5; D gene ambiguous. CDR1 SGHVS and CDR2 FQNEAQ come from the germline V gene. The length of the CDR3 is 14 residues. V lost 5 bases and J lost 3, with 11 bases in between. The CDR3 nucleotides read TGTGCCAGCAGCCCGGGAAGGAACAATCAGCCCCAGCATTTT. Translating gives CASSPGRNNQPQHF.

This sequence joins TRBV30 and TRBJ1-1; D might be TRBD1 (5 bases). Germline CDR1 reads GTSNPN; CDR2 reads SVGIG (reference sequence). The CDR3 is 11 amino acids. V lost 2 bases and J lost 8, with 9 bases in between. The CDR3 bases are TGTGCCTGGAGTCAGGGTCAGGAAGCTTTCTTT. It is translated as CAWSQGQEAFF.

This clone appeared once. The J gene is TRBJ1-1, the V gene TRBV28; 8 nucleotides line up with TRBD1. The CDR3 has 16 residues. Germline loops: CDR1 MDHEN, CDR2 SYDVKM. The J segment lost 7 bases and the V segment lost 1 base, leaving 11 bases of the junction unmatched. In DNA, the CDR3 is TGTGCCAGCAGTTTATCCGGACAGGGTTTGGGAGGTGAAGCTTTCTTT. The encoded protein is CASSLSGQGLGGEAFF.

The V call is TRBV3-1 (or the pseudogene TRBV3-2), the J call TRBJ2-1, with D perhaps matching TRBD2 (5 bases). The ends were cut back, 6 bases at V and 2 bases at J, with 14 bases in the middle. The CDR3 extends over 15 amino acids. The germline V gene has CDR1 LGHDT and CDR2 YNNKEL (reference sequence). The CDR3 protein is CASSQRGKTYNEQFF. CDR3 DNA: TGTGCCAGCAGTCAACGGGGTAAGACCTACAATGAGCAGTTCTTC.

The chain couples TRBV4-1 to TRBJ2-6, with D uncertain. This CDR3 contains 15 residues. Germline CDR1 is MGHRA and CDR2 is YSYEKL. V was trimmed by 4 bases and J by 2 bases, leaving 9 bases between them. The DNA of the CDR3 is TGCGCCAGCAGCCTTATCCAGACTGGGGCCAACGTCCTGACTTTC. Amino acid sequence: CASSLIQTGANVLTF.

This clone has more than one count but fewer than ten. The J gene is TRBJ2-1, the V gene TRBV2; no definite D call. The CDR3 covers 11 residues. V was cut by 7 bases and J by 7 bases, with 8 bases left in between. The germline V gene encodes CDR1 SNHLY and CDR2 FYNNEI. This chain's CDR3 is CASTMNNEQFF. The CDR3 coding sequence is TGTGCCAGCACTATGAATAATGAGCAGTTCTTC.

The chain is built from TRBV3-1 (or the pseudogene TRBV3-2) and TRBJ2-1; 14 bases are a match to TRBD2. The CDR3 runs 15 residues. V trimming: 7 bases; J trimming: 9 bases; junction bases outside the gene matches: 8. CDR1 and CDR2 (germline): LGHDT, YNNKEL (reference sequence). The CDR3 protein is CASTEGTSGRSEQFF. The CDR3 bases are TGTGCCAGCACCGAGGGGACTAGCGGGAGAAGTGAGCAGTTCTTC.

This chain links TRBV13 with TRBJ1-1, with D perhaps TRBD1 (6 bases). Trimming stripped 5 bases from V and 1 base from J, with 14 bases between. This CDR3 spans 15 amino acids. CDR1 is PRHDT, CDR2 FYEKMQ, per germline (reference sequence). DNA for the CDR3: TGTGCCAGCAGCCCTACTGCACAGGGGAACACTGAAGCTTTCTTT. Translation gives CASSPTAQGNTEAFF.

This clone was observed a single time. CDR3 region: CASSIDRGRDTQYF. DNA for the CDR3: TGTGCCAGTAGTATAGACAGGGGAAGGGATACGCAGTATTTT. V usage is TRBV19 and J usage is TRBJ2-3; D may be TRBD1 (6 bases). V lost 0 bases, J lost 6 bases, and 10 bases lay in between. The length of the CDR3 is 14 residues. Germline CDR1 reads LNHDA; CDR2 reads SQIVND (reference sequence).

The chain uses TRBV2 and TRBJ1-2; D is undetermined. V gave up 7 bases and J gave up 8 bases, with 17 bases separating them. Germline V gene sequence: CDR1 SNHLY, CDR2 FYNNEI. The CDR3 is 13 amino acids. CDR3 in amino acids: CASTLIVTEGYTF. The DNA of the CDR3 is TGTGCCAGCACCTTGATAGTGACCGAAGGCTACACCTTC.

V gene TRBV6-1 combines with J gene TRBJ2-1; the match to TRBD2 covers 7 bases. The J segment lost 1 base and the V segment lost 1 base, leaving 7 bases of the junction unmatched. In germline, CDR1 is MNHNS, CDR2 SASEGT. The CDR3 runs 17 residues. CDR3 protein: CASSEDRQGGSYNEQFF. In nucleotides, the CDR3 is TGTGCCAGCAGTGAAGATAGGCAGGGAGGGTCCTACAATGAGCAGTTCTTC.

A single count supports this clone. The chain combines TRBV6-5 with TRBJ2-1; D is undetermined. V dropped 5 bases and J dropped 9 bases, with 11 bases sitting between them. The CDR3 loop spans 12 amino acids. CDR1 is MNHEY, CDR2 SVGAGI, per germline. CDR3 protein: CASSSEPSEQFF. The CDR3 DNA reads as TGTGCCAGCAGTAGCGAGCCGTCTGAGCAGTTCTTC.